This TCR beta chain derives from a study of graft-versus-host responses after intestinal transplantation. Of note for this clone: What it recognizes is unknown.

This CDR3 region has 16 residues. Germline assignment: CDR1 MGHRA and CDR2 YSYEKL. Trimming shortened V by 0 bases and J by 1 base, and 13 bases separated the two germline ends. Study-level findings and limits: Graft-donor T cell macrochimerism in patients accompanied high graft-versus-host to host-versus-graft clonal ratios in allografts.

The table came from immunoSEQ multiplex PCR; TCRdb's copy has only in-frame clones and leaves some out. The table has about 99,000 clones, 93% seen once. Specimen: unstimulated CD8+ T cells sorted from spleen or lymph node cells, collected before intestinal transplant. The clonotype was recovered from a human donor who received an intestinal transplant. The chain is built from TRBV4-1 and TRBJ2-7; D not certain. The CDR3 nucleotides are TGCGCCAGCAGCCAAGACCCCTCGTCTGGTTCCTACGAGCAGTACTTC. Protein product: CASSQDPSSGSYEQYF.